This T cell receptor beta chain is from a study of T-cell memory formation after mild COVID-19. General study points: Clones that shrank (day 15 to 85) were balanced CD4/CD8, whereas later expanders leaned CD4+. Pre-infection memory showed some responding clones, and this suggested that cross-reactive memory joined. Largely, contracting CD4+ clones fell within CM and EM, and contracting CD8+ clones within EMRA.

MiXCR, applied by TCRdb to the 5' RACE reads, yields one record per CDR3 protein. The sample carries hundreds of thousands of distinct CDR3 sequences, roughly a sixth recorded once. This clonotype has only a few counts. What it binds is not known. This CDR3 spans 19 amino acids. Looked up from germline, CDR1 is SGHRS and CDR2 is YFSETQ. V shed 4 bases and J shed 5 bases, with 30 bases lying between them. Input material: PBMCs or a T cell subset sorted from them (not recorded which). This chain links TRBV5-1 with TRBJ1-1, with no clear D. The receptor comes from a man aged 18 to 29 who had mild COVID-19 (a few samples of this study predate the infection). Cell type and time point are not known. The DNA of the CDR3 is TGCGCCAGCAGCGACCCGGGCCGGGGAGGACGCTTTCGAGGGACTGAAGCTTTCTTT. Amino acid sequence: CASSDPGRGGRFRGTEAFF.